This T cell receptor (beta chain) was recovered during a study of blood T cell repertoires in COVID-19. About the study: Acute and convalescent COVID-19 samples came from the United States, Italy and Spain.

In the source study's methods: Counts of nucleated cells, estimated from reference gene primer amplification, were obtained. Profiling relied on immunoSEQ multiplex PCR, and the TCRdb table lists in-frame clones only, not all of them. The V and J calls and clone size are taken from that table; D and trimming were inferred from the DNA. The sample has approximately 400,000 clones; 81% are singletons. The sequence was collected from a human donor with acute or convalescent COVID-19. The donor label of this sample is uncertain. The material sequenced was peripheral blood.

For the CDR3, the DNA is TGTGCCAGCTCCCAAGGACAGGGTAACGGTCAGCCCCAGCATTTT. This encodes CASSQGQGNGQPQHF. The rearrangement joins TRBV18 to TRBJ1-5, with TRBD1 matching over 8 bases. The CDR3 extends over 15 amino acids. Trimming removed 6 bases from V and 6 bases from J; junction bases left unmatched: 10. The V gene's germline CDR1 is KGHSH and CDR2 LQKENI.